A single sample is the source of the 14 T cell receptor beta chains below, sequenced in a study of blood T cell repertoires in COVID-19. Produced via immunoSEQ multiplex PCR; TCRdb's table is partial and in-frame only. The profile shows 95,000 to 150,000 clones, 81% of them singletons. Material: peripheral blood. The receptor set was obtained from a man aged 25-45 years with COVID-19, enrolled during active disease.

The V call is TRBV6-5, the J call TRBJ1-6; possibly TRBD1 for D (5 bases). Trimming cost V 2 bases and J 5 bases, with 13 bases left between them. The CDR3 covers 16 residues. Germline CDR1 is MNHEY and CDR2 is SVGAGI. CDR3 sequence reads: CASSYKVGLDNSPLHF. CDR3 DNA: TGTGCCAGCAGTTACAAGGTGGGGCTGGATAATTCACCCCTCCACTTT.

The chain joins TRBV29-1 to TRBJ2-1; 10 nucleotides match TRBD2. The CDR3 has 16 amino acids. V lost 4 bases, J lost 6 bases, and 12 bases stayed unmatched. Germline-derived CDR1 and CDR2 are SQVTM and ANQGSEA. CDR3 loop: CSVAAGGPFGINEQFF. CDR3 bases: TGCAGCGTTGCAGCGGGAGGGCCATTTGGCATCAATGAGCAGTTCTTC.

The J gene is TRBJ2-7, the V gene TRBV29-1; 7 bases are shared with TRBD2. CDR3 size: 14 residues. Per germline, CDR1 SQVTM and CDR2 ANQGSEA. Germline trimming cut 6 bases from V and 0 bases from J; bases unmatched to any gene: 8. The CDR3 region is CSVGGTSSSYEQYF. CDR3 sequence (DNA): TGCAGCGTGGGAGGGACTTCTAGCTCCTACGAGCAGTACTTC.

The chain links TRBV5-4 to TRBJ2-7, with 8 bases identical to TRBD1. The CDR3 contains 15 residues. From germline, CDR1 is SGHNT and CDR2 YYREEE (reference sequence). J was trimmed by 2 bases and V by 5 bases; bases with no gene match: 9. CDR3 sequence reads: CASSPTGGPTYEQYF. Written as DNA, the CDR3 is TGTGCCAGCAGTCCAACAGGGGGTCCAACCTACGAGCAGTACTTC. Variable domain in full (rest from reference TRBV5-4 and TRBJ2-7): ETGVTQSPTHLIKTRGQQVTLRCSSQSGHNTVSWYQQALGQGPQFIFQYYREEENGRGNFPPRFSGLQFPNYSSELNVNALELDDSALYLCASSPTGGPTYEQYFGPGTRLTVT.

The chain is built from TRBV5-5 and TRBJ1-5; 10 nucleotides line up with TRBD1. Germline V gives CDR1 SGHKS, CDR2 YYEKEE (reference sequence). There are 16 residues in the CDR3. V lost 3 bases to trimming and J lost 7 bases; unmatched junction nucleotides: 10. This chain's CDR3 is CASSSQMTGGLQPQHF. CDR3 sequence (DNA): TGTGCCAGCAGCTCGCAGATGACAGGGGGCTTACAGCCCCAGCATTTT. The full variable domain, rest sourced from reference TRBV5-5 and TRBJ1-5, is DAGVTQSPTHLIKTRGQQVTLRCSPISGHKSVSWYQQVLGQGPQFIFQYYEKEERGRGNFPDRFSARQFPNYSSELNVNALLLGDSALYLCASSSQMTGGLQPQHFGDGTRLSIL.

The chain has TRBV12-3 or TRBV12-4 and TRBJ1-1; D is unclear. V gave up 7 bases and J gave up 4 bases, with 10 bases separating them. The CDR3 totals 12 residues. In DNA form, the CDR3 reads TGTGCCAGCACTAGAGAACCCACTGAAGCTTTCTTT. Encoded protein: CASTREPTEAFF.

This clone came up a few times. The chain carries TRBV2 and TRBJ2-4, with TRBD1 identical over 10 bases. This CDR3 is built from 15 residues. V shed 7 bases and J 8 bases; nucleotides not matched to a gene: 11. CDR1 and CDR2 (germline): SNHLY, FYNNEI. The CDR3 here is CASTLDRGQSDIQYF. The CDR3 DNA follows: TGTGCCAGCACACTCGACAGGGGGCAATCAGACATTCAGTACTTC.

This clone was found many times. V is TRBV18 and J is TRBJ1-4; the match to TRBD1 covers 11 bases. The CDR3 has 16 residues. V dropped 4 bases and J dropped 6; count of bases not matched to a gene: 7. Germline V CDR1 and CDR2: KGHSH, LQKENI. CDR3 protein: CASSQTPGQGDEKLFF. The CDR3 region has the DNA TGTGCCAGCTCACAAACACCGGGACAGGGGGATGAAAAACTGTTTTTT.

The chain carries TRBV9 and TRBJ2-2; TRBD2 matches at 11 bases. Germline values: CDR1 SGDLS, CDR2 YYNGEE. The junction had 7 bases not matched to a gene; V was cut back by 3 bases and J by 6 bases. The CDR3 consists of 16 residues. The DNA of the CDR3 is TGTGCCAGCAGCGGGGGACTAGCGGACTTTCCCGGGGAGCTGTTTTTT. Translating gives CASSGGLADFPGELFF.

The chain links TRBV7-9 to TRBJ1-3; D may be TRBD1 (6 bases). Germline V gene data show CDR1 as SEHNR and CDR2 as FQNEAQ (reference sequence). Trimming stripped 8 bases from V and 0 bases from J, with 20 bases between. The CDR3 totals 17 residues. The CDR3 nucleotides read TGTGCCAGCTACGTGGGGGCGGAACGTTCCTCTGGAAACACCATATATTTT. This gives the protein CASYVGAERSSGNTIYF.

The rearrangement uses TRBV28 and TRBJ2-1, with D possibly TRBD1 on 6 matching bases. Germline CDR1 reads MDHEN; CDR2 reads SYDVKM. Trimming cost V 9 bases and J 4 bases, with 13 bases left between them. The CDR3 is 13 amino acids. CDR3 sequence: CASFPTGYNEQFF. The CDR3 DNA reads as TGTGCCAGTTTCCCCACAGGGTACAATGAGCAGTTCTTC.

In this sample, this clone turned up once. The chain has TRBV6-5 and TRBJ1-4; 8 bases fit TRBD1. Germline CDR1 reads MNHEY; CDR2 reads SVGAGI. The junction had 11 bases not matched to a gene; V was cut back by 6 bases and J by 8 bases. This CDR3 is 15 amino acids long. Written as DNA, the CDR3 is TGTGCCAGCAGGACCGACAGGGGCGCAACCGAAAAACTGTTTTTT. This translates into CASRTDRGATEKLFF.

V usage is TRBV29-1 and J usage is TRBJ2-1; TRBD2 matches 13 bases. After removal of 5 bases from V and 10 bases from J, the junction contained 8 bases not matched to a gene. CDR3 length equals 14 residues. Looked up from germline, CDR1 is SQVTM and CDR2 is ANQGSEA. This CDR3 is CSVSGTSGVVEQFF. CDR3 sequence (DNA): TGCAGCGTTTCAGGGACTAGCGGGGTTGTCGAGCAGTTCTTC.

CDR3: CASSISSGVETQYF. The CDR3 DNA follows: TGTGCCAGCAGCATCTCCAGCGGGGTGGAGACCCAGTACTTC. The rearrangement joins TRBV11-2 to TRBJ2-5; 7 nucleotides agree with TRBD2. The CDR3 extends over 14 amino acids. CDR1 and CDR2 (germline): SGHAT, FQNNGV. V trimming: 5 bases; J trimming: 5 bases; junction bases outside the gene matches: 8.